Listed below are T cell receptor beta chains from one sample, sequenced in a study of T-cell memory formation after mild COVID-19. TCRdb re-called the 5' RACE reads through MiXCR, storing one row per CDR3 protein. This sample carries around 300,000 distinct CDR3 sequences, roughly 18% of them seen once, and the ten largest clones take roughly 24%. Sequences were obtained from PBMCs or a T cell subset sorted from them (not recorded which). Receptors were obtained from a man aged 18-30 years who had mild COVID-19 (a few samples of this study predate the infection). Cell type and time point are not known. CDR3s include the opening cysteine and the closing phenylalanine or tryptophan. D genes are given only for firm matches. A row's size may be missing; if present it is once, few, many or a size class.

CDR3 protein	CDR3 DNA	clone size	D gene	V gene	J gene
CASSQEAGRNEQFF	TGCGCCAGCAGCCAAGAGGCAGGGAGGAATGAGCAGTTCTTC	-	-	TRBV4-3	TRBJ2-1
CASSRDGQSQEQFF	TGCGCCAGCAGCAGGGACGGACAAAGCCAGGAGCAGTTCTTC	-	-	TRBV5-1	TRBJ2-1
CASRTTRGTGSPALHF	TGTGCCAGCAGAACCACGCGGGGGACAGGGTCTCCGGCACTCCACTTT	many	TRBD1	TRBV6-2/TRBV6-3	TRBJ1-6
CASFLLDRDTEAFF	TGTGCCAGTTTTCTCTTGGACAGGGACACTGAAGCTTTCTTT	few	TRBD1	TRBV7-9	TRBJ1-1
CASSYYTDTQYF	TGTGCCAGCAGCTACTACACAGATACGCAGTATTTT	many	-	TRBV7-2	TRBJ2-3
CASSQELAGPTDTQYF	TGCGCCAGCAGCCAAGAATTAGCGGGCCCCACAGATACGCAGTATTTT	few	TRBD2	TRBV4-3	TRBJ2-3
CATSDRGYGYTF	TGTGCCACCAGTGATAGAGGGTACGGCTACACCTTC	-	-	TRBV24-1	TRBJ1-2
CASSQDPGVRELFF	TGCGCCAGCAGCCAAGATCCCGGGGTCCGGGAGCTGTTTTTT	-	-	TRBV4-3	TRBJ2-2
CASSSGAHTDGGRRGYTF	TGTGCCAGCAGTTCTGGGGCCCACACGGACGGAGGCCGTAGAGGCTACACCTTC	few	-	TRBV6-6	TRBJ1-2
CASSPGRVSNQPQHF	TGTGCCAGCTCACCAGGCAGAGTTAGCAATCAGCCCCAGCATTTT	few	-	TRBV18	TRBJ1-5
CASSVQVVNQPQHF	TGTGCCAGCAGCGTACAGGTCGTCAATCAGCCCCAGCATTTT	few	-	TRBV4-2	TRBJ1-5
CATKGRVVLNEQYF	TGTGCCACCAAGGGAAGGGTAGTTTTGAACGAGCAGTACTTC	-	-	TRBV2	TRBJ2-7
CATLAGGTYEQYF	TGTGCCACCCTAGCGGGGGGAACCTACGAGCAGTACTTC	few	TRBD2	TRBV6-1	TRBJ2-7
CATRERGVQPQHF	TGTGCCACTAGGGAACGGGGAGTTCAGCCCCAGCATTTT	-	-	TRBV19	TRBJ1-5
CSAGDRGQGWTEAFF	TGCAGTGCTGGAGACAGGGGGCAAGGTTGGACTGAAGCTTTCTTT	few	TRBD1	TRBV20-1	TRBJ1-1
CASRYRQGEPGNQPQHF	TGTGCCAGCAGATATAGACAGGGGGAGCCGGGCAATCAGCCCCAGCATTTT	-	TRBD1	TRBV2	TRBJ1-5
CSARIESYEQYF	TGCAGTGCTAGAATCGAGTCCTACGAGCAGTACTTC	-	-	TRBV20-1	TRBJ2-7
CASSQGEGLPHTGELFF	TGCGCCAGCAGCCAAGGAGAGGGACTACCGCACACCGGGGAGCTGTTTTTT	-	TRBD2	TRBV4-1	TRBJ2-2
CASSYPGLNTEAFF	TGTGCCAGCAGTTACCCGGGTCTCAACACTGAAGCTTTCTTT	-	-	TRBV6-5	TRBJ1-1
CATSRGPLKTGEGTQYF	TGTGCCACCAGCAGAGGCCCCCTTAAAACAGGGGAGGGTACGCAGTATTTT	-	-	TRBV15	TRBJ2-3
CSVFTRMNTEAFF	TGCAGTGTCTTTACCCGCATGAACACTGAAGCTTTCTTT	-	-	TRBV20-1	TRBJ1-1
CASSLAGGTPAGDNEQFF	TGCGCCAGCAGCTTAGCAGGGGGGACGCCCGCTGGAGACAATGAGCAGTTCTTC	-	-	TRBV5-1	TRBJ2-1
CASRKGGADEKLFF	TGTGCCAGCAGGAAAGGGGGCGCGGATGAAAAACTGTTTTTT	-	TRBD1	TRBV28	TRBJ1-4
CASSYPGRNTEAFF	TGTGCCAGCAGTTACCCGGGACGGAACACTGAAGCTTTCTTT	-	-	TRBV6-6	TRBJ1-1
CASSLSSGGGSPLHF	TGTGCCAGCAGTTTATCCTCAGGGGGAGGTTCACCCCTCCACTTT	-	TRBD1	TRBV27	TRBJ1-6
CASSPQQDRNYGNTIYF	TGTGCCAGCTCACCACAGCAGGACAGAAACTATGGAAACACCATATATTTT	-	-	TRBV18	TRBJ1-3
CASSLVGGGVSDTQYF	TGTGCCAGCAGCTTAGTTGGCGGGGGGGTCTCAGATACGCAGTATTTT	few	TRBD2	TRBV7-2	TRBJ2-3
CASTPSGSRSSYGYTF	TGTGCCAGCACCCCCTCCGGCAGCAGGTCAAGCTATGGCTACACCTTC	-	-	TRBV7-2	TRBJ1-2
CASSQRPIDTSDEDTQYF	TGCGCCAGCAGCCAACGACCCATTGACACCTCCGATGAAGATACGCAGTATTTT	few	-	TRBV4-1	TRBJ2-3
CASTVRTGRTEAFF	TGTGCCAGCACCGTGAGGACAGGGAGGACTGAAGCTTTCTTT	-	TRBD1	TRBV7-9	TRBJ1-1
CASSPTRDGYTF	TGTGCCAGCAGCCCAACCAGGGATGGCTACACCTTC	few	-	TRBV7-2	TRBJ1-2
CASSLSASGGNEQFF	TGTGCCAGCAGCTTATCGGCTAGCGGGGGGAATGAGCAGTTCTTC	few	TRBD2	TRBV7-7	TRBJ2-1